This T cell receptor (beta chain) was captured in a study of Ad26.COV2.S vaccination and SARS-CoV-2 variants. Study context: Donor had been placed in the Ad26.COV2.S arm of the COV1001 trial. By the intramuscular route, Ad26.COV2.S was given once, or twice 56 days apart.

Regarding treatment: around 19 received Ad26.COV2.S at low or high dose, single or two shots; 5 received placebo; per-sample allocation not given. Following the first vaccine or placebo injection, samples were taken on day 63. The individual, an adult aged 18-55 years, was a donor in Boston. An Ad26 vector that expressed Wuhan-strain SARS-CoV-2 spike constituted the vaccine. V shed 4 bases, J shed 4 bases, and the junction held 5 bases outside the gene matches. The CDR3 runs to 14 residues. Germline V gene data show CDR1 as SGHKS and CDR2 as YYEKEE (reference sequence). Clones were sequenced by immunoSEQ multiplex PCR, and TCRdb holds only the in-frame ones, with some missing. The data hold around 380,000 clones, with approximately 91% observed a single time.

The input for sequencing was peripheral blood, taken in a trial of Ad26.COV2.S vaccine versus placebo. V and J are TRBV5-5 and TRBJ2-1; TRBD1 aligns across 7 bases. This clonotype was sampled from a person aged 18-60 years who received the Ad26.COV2.S COVID-19 vaccine or a placebo. In DNA form, the CDR3 reads TGTGCCAGCAGCCGGTGGGACAGTTACAATGAGCAGTTCTTC. It is translated as CASSRWDSYNEQFF.